A single sample is the source of the 28 T cell receptor beta chains below, sequenced in a study of identical twins. In TCRdb, the 5' RACE reads were re-called with MiXCR into one record per CDR3 protein. The sample shows 690,000 or so distinct CDR3 sequences, less than 10% of them seen only once. These data were likewise used in another study, on yellow fever vaccine responses in identical twins.

The material sequenced was PBMCs. These TCRs come from a woman under 30 in good health.

The J gene is TRBJ2-7, the V gene TRBV7-9, with D perhaps TRBD1 (5 bases). Between the trimmed V and J ends, which lost 3 bases and 4 bases, there was a span of 13 bases. Looked up from germline, CDR1 is SEHNR and CDR2 is FQNEAQ (reference sequence). The CDR3 spans 14 residues. The CDR3 region is CASSLTVAGYEQYF. The CDR3 DNA sequence: TGTGCCAGCAGCTTGACAGTAGCAGGGTACGAGCAGTACTTC.

In DNA form, the CDR3 reads TGCAGTGCTAGAAGAGGGGAACAGGCAGCCTACAATGAGCAGTTCTTC. This translates into CSARRGEQAAYNEQFF. This chain uses TRBV20-1 with TRBJ2-1; D is tentatively TRBD1 or TRBD2 (5 bases each). The germline V gene has CDR1 DFQATT and CDR2 SNEGSKA (reference sequence). The CDR3 is 16 residues long. V was shortened by 2 bases and J by 2 bases, with 16 bases between the two germline ends.

The chain links TRBV7-9 to TRBJ2-5, with D perhaps being TRBD1 or TRBD2 (6 bases each). V was clipped by 4 bases and J by 9 bases, with 18 bases between them. Germline V lookup: CDR1 SEHNR, CDR2 FQNEAQ (reference sequence). This CDR3 region has 14 residues. CDR3 bases: TGTGCCAGCAGCTCAGGGGAGGACAGATTGTCCCAGTACTTC. Its translation is CASSSGEDRLSQYF.

This clonotype was found a few times. The J gene is TRBJ2-5, the V gene TRBV20-1; D possibly corresponds to TRBD1 (6 bases). The CDR3 contains 12 residues. CDR1 DFQATT and CDR2 SNEGSKA come from the germline V gene (reference sequence). V dropped 3 bases and J dropped 3 bases, with 8 bases sitting between them. Here the CDR3 DNA reads TGCAGTGCTAGGTGGACAGAAGAGACCCAGTACTTC. Amino acid sequence: CSARWTEETQYF.

At least ten counts were recorded for this clonotype. The chain carries TRBV5-4 and TRBJ1-4; D remains ambiguous. Germline lookup yields CDR1 SGHNT and CDR2 YYREEE (reference sequence). There are 14 residues in the CDR3. The V end lost 0 bases, the J end lost 8 bases, and 11 bases lay between the germline ends. The chain's CDR3 is CASSLGVSEEKLFF. The CDR3 region has the DNA TGTGCCAGCAGCTTGGGGGTTTCGGAAGAAAAACTGTTTTTT.

The chain employs TRBV6-1 and TRBJ2-3, with 8 nucleotides matching TRBD2. V shed 8 bases, J shed 3 bases, and the junction held 4 bases outside the gene matches. Germline lookup yields CDR1 MNHNS and CDR2 SASEGT. The CDR3 extends over 13 amino acids. The DNA for the CDR3 is TGTGCCAGCGGTCAGCGGGGGACAGATACGCAGTATTTT. It is translated as CASGQRGTDTQYF.

This clonotype was seen only a few times. This chain connects TRBV5-1 to TRBJ2-7; 11 bases fit TRBD1. Germline V lookup: CDR1 SGHRS, CDR2 YFSETQ. This CDR3 contains 14 residues. J lost 5 bases, V lost 4 bases, and 5 bases had no gene match. The CDR3 bases are TGCGCCAGCAGCACGGGACAGGGGGTCCACGAGCAGTACTTC. It specifies CASSTGQGVHEQYF. Combining the CDR3 with reference TRBV5-1 and TRBJ2-7 gives the whole variable domain KAGVTQTPRYLIKTRGQQVTLSCSPISGHRSVSWYQQTPGQGLQFLFEYFSETQRNKGNFPGRFSGRQFSNSRSEMNVSTLELGDSALYLCASSTGQGVHEQYFGPGTRLTVT.

The chain has TRBV24-1 and TRBJ2-3; weak D call: TRBD2 (5 bases). The germline V gene encodes CDR1 KGHDR and CDR2 SFDVKD. V was shortened by 0 bases and J by 1 base, with 7 bases between the two germline ends. This CDR3 is built from 15 residues. Written as DNA, the CDR3 is TGTGCCACCAGTGATTTGATCGGGGGCACAGATACGCAGTATTTT. Its protein product is CATSDLIGGTDTQYF.

This clonotype was counted at least ten times. The chain is built from TRBV5-1 and TRBJ2-7; a weak D match, TRBD1 (6 bases). The CDR3 runs to 14 residues. Germline-derived CDR1 and CDR2 are SGHRS and YFSETQ. Trimming left V 0 bases short and J 2 bases short, with 9 bases between. DNA of the CDR3: TGCGCCAGCAGCTTGGGGACAGCTGCCTACGAGCAGTACTTC. It encodes CASSLGTAAYEQYF. The full variable domain, with the rest looked up from reference TRBV5-1 and TRBJ2-7, is KAGVTQTPRYLIKTRGQQVTLSCSPISGHRSVSWYQQTPGQGLQFLFEYFSETQRNKGNFPGRFSGRQFSNSRSEMNVSTLELGDSALYLCASSLGTAAYEQYFGPGTRLTVT.

The J gene is TRBJ2-5, the V gene TRBV7-9; TRBD1 agrees at 9 bases. Germline V lookup: CDR1 SEHNR, CDR2 FQNEAQ (reference sequence). V gave up 5 bases and J gave up 5 bases; unmatched junction bases: 15. The CDR3 loop spans 17 amino acids. CDR3 sequence: CASSPHPGQGSPETQYF. CDR3 sequence (DNA): TGTGCCAGCAGCCCCCACCCGGGACAGGGATCCCCGGAGACCCAGTACTTC.

This chain uses TRBV7-2 with TRBJ2-7, with D perhaps matching TRBD1 or TRBD2 (5 bases each). V was cut by 5 bases and J by 3 bases, with 17 bases left in between. The germline V gene has CDR1 SGHTA and CDR2 FQGNSA. The CDR3 extends over 15 amino acids. CDR3 sequence reads: CASSPFYGTLYEQYF. The DNA for the CDR3 is TGTGCCAGCAGCCCGTTCTACGGGACGCTCTACGAGCAGTACTTC.

This clonotype was seen ten or more times. The rearrangement links TRBV10-1 to TRBJ2-7, with a possible D match to TRBD1 (6 bases). CDR1 is WNHNN and CDR2 is SYGVQD in the germline V gene (reference sequence). CDR3 length: 12 amino acids. Trimming took off 2 bases at V and 5 bases at J, with 7 bases between the two ends. The CDR3: CASSERQDEQYF. The CDR3 DNA is TGCGCCAGCAGTGAGCGACAGGACGAGCAGTACTTC.

This clonotype occurred many times. CDR3 sequence reads: CSARLGNHYSNQPQHF. The CDR3 DNA sequence: TGCAGTGCTAGACTCGGCAACCACTATAGCAATCAGCCCCAGCATTTT. The chain couples TRBV20-1 to TRBJ1-5, with D hard to call. The CDR3 is 16 residues long. V was clipped by 2 bases and J by 0 bases, with 14 bases between them. The germline V gene encodes CDR1 DFQATT and CDR2 SNEGSKA (reference sequence).

This clonotype was detected many times. The gene calls are TRBV18 and TRBJ1-5; 10 positions match TRBD1. This CDR3 has 16 residues. Germline V gives CDR1 KGHSH, CDR2 LQKENI. J gave up 6 bases and V 5 bases, and 10 bases lay outside the gene matches. The CDR3 reads CASSSSRDRGPQPQHF. The DNA for the CDR3 is TGTGCCAGCTCATCCTCTAGGGACAGGGGTCCTCAGCCCCAGCATTTT.

The chain uses TRBV4-1 and TRBJ2-1; 8 positions match TRBD1. From germline, CDR1 is MGHRA and CDR2 YSYEKL. J was trimmed by 7 bases and V by 1 base; bases with no gene match: 6. This CDR3 contains 15 residues. CDR3: CASSQAGQGGNEQFF. The CDR3 nucleotides read TGCGCCAGCAGCCAAGCCGGACAGGGTGGGAATGAGCAGTTCTTC.

The V gene is TRBV25-1, the J gene TRBJ2-2; maybe TRBD1 (6 bases). CDR1 is MGHDK and CDR2 is SYGVNS in the germline V gene. Trimming took 2 bases from V and 9 from J, leaving 16 bases between them. The CDR3 totals 15 residues. CDR3 protein: CASSEGGLLHRELFF. The CDR3, as DNA: TGTGCCAGCAGTGAAGGGGGCCTACTACACCGGGAGCTGTTTTTT.

The chain combines TRBV5-6 with TRBJ2-1, with D unresolved. This CDR3 region has 15 residues. Germline loops: CDR1 SGHDT, CDR2 YYEEEE. V lost 2 bases to trimming and J lost 1 base, with 10 bases between them. The CDR3 DNA is TGTGCCAGCAGCTTATGGGCAGGTTCCTACAATGAGCAGTTCTTC. As protein: CASSLWAGSYNEQFF.

The chain combines TRBV25-1 with TRBJ2-2; D not certain. The CDR3 totals 13 residues. V lost 4 bases and J 6 bases, leaving 9 bases between the germline ends. Germline V gene sequence: CDR1 MGHDK, CDR2 SYGVNS. CDR3 protein: CASSVLASGELFF. The CDR3 nucleotides are TGTGCCAGCAGTGTGTTAGCCTCCGGGGAGCTGTTTTTT.

This clonotype was detected many times. This chain joins TRBV12-3 or TRBV12-4 and TRBJ1-1; D is unresolved. The germline V and J ends were trimmed by 6 bases and 0 bases, with 5 bases remaining between them. This CDR3 has 12 amino acids. The CDR3 loop is CASSRLNTEAFF. CDR3 coding DNA: TGTGCCAGCAGCAGATTGAACACTGAAGCTTTCTTT.

This clonotype was seen repeatedly, ten times or more. The J gene is TRBJ2-4, the V gene TRBV11-1; 11 positions match TRBD2. The trim removed 2 bases at V and 0 bases at J, leaving 0 bases unmatched. CDR1 is SGHAT and CDR2 is FQDESV in the germline V gene (reference sequence). The CDR3 covers 16 residues. In DNA, the CDR3 is TGTGCCAGCAGCTTACTAGCGGGAGGAGCCAAAAACATTCAGTACTTC. Its protein is CASSLLAGGAKNIQYF.

This rearrangement joins TRBV20-1 to TRBJ2-1, with D maybe TRBD2 (7 bases). The CDR3 loop spans 13 amino acids. The germline CDR1 and CDR2 sequences are DFQATT and SNEGSKA (reference sequence). V lost 5 bases and J lost 8, with 16 bases in between. CDR3 residues: CSALGGAVDEQFF. Written as DNA, the CDR3 is TGCAGTGCTCTTGGGGGGGCCGTGGATGAGCAGTTCTTC.

A few counts support this clonotype. The gene calls are TRBV4-1 and TRBJ2-5; D is ambiguous. The CDR3 totals 17 residues. V gave up 0 bases and J gave up 5 bases, with 19 bases separating them. Germline values: CDR1 MGHRA, CDR2 YSYEKL. The CDR3, as DNA: TGCGCCAGCAGCCAAGAAGGTGAATCACCCATTAGGGAGACCCAGTACTTC. This gives the protein CASSQEGESPIRETQYF.

This clonotype showed up many times. The gene calls are TRBV7-9 and TRBJ2-7; D is undetermined. Deletions cut 2 bases from V and 4 bases from J, with 9 bases between. CDR3 length: 13 amino acids. CDR1 and CDR2 (germline): SEHNR, FQNEAQ (reference sequence). CDR3 nucleotide sequence: TGTGCCAGCAGCTTAAAGGTGGGATACGAGCAGTACTTC. Encoded protein: CASSLKVGYEQYF.

The chain links TRBV12-3 or TRBV12-4 to TRBJ2-7; no clear D gene. The CDR3 is made up of 15 amino acids. V lost 6 bases to trimming and J lost 11 bases, with 26 bases between them. The CDR3 DNA follows: TGTGCCAGCAGCCCAAGAGAAGGAGTAGAGCGAAGGAAGTACTTC. Amino acid sequence: CASSPREGVERRKYF.

This clonotype has just a few counts. The chain employs TRBV20-1 and TRBJ2-7; the match to TRBD2 covers 8 bases. From germline, CDR1 is DFQATT and CDR2 SNEGSKA (reference sequence). The CDR3 is 17 residues long. With V trimmed by 0 bases and J by 1 base, 11 bases remained unmatched. In nucleotides, the CDR3 is TGCAGTGCTAGAGAAAGGCTAGCGGGTAAACGTTCCTACGAGCAGTACTTC. Translating it yields CSARERLAGKRSYEQYF.

The table lists this clonotype with a few counts. The V gene is TRBV29-1, the J gene TRBJ1-1; D unresolved. From germline, CDR1 is SQVTM and CDR2 ANQGSEA. Trimming left V 2 bases short and J 3 bases short, with 16 bases between. The CDR3 runs to 15 residues. Here the CDR3 DNA reads TGCAGCGTTGAACCACGGGAAGGGTTTGACACTGAAGCTTTCTTT. This codes for CSVEPREGFDTEAFF.

In DNA form, the CDR3 reads TGCGCCAGCAGCTCCCAGACGAACGATGAGCAGTTCTTC. The encoded protein is CASSSQTNDEQFF. V is TRBV5-1 and J is TRBJ2-1, with D unclear. The CDR3 consists of 13 residues. Trimming left V 3 bases short and J 8 bases short, with 12 bases between. Germline V lookup: CDR1 SGHRS, CDR2 YFSETQ.

This clonotype was picked up a small number of times. The J gene is TRBJ2-2, the V gene TRBV20-1, with TRBD2 identical over 8 bases. The CDR3 is 14 residues long. The V gene's germline CDR1 is DFQATT and CDR2 SNEGSKA (reference sequence). The J segment lost 4 bases and the V segment lost 6 bases, leaving 7 bases of the junction unmatched. CDR3 in DNA: TGCAGTGCCAATAGCGGGATGAGCACCGGGGAGCTGTTTTTT. This translates into CSANSGMSTGELFF.